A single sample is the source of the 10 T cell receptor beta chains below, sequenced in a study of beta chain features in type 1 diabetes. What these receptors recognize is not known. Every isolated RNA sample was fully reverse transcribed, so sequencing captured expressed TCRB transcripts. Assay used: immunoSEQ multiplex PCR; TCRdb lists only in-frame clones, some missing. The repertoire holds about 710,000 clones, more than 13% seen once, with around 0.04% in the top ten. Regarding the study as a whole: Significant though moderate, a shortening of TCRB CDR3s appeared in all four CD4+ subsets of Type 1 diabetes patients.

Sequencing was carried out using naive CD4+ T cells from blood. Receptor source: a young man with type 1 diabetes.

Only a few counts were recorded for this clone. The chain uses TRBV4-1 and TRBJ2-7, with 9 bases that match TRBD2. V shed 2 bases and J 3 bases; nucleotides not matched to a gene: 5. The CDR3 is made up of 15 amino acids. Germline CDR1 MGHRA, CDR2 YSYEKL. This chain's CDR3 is CASSQNSGSDYEQYF. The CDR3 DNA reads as TGCGCCAGCAGCCAAAATAGCGGGAGTGACTACGAGCAGTACTTC.

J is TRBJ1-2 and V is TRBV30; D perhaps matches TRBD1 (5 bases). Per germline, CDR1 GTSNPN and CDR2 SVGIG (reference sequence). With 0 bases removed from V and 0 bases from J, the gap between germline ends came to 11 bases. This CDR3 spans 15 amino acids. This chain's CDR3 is CAWSVSGGANYGYTF. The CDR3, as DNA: TGTGCCTGGAGTGTAAGCGGGGGAGCTAACTATGGCTACACCTTC.

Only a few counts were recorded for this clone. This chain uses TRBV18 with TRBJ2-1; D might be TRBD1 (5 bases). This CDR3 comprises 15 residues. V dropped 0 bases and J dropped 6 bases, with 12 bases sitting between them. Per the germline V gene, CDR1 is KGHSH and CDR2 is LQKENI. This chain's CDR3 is CASSPPGPQGNEQFF. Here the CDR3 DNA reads TGTGCCAGCTCACCACCAGGCCCCCAGGGCAATGAGCAGTTCTTC.

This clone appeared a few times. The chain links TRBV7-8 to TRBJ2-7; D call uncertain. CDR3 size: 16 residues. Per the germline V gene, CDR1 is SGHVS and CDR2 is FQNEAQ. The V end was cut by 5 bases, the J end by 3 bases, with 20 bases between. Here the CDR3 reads CASSAEKTKANYEQYF. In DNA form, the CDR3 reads TGTGCCAGCAGCGCGGAGAAGACGAAGGCTAACTACGAGCAGTACTTC.

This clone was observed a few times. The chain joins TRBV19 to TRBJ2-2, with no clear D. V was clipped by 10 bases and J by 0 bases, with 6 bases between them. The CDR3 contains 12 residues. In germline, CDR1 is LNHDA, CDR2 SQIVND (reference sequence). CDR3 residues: CATATNTGELFF. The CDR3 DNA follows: TGTGCCACTGCTACGAACACCGGGGAGCTGTTTTTT.

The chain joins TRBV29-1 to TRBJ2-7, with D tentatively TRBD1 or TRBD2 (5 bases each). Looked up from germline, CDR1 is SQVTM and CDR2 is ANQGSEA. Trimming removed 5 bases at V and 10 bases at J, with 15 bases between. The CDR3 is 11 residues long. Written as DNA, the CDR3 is TGCAGCGTTCAGGACAAGGGACCTCAGTACTTC. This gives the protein CSVQDKGPQYF.

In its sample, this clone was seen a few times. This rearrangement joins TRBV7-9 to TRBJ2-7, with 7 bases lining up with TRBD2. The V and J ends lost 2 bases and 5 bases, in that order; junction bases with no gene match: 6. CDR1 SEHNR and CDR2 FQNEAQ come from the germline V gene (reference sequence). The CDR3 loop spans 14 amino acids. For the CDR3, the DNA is TGTGCCAGCAGCTTATCCCACGGGAGGAACGAGCAGTACTTC. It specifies CASSLSHGRNEQYF.

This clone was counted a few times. CDR3 nucleotides: TGTGCCAGTATAGCGGGAAATTTCTACGAGCAGTACTTC. Its protein product is CASIAGNFYEQYF. J is TRBJ2-7 and V is TRBV6-1; 8 bases agree with TRBD2. Per the germline V gene, CDR1 is MNHNS and CDR2 is SASEGT. This CDR3 has 13 residues. V was clipped by 9 bases and J by 3 bases; unmatched bases: 7.

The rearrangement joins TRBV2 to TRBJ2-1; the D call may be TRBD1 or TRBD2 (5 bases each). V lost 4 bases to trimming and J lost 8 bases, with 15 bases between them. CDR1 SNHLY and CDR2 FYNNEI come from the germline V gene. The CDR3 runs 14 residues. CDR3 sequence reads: CASSVQGELDEQFF. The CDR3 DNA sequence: TGTGCCAGCAGTGTGCAGGGAGAGCTCGATGAGCAGTTCTTC.

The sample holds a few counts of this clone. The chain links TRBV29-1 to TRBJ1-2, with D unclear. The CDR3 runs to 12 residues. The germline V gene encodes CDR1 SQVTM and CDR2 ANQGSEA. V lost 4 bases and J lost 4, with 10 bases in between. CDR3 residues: CSVGAVFYGYTF. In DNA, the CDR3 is TGCAGCGTTGGGGCCGTTTTCTATGGCTACACCTTC.